These 20 T cell receptor beta chains were sequenced from one sample in a study of CD8 T cells in Susac syndrome. RNA amounts of 0.5 to 1 ug underwent reverse transcription with random hexamers. From the immunoSEQ multiplex PCR reads, TCRdb called clonotypes with MiXCR, one entry per CDR3 protein. The table has around 190,000 distinct CDR3 sequences, about 94% seen once. The sequenced sample was CD4+ T cells from PBMCs. Source of these receptors: a human donor in good health.

The chain is built from TRBV5-1 and TRBJ1-2; D is unclear. V lost 0 bases to trimming and J lost 5 bases, with 14 bases between them. This CDR3 spans 15 amino acids. Germline lookup yields CDR1 SGHRS and CDR2 YFSETQ. This chain's CDR3 is CASSLVAGRGYGYTF. Written as DNA, the CDR3 is TGCGCCAGCAGCTTGGTGGCAGGCCGCGGGTATGGCTACACCTTC.

This clonotype occurred once. The rearrangement joins TRBV7-2 to TRBJ1-2, with a possible D match to TRBD1 (5 bases). The V gene lost 5 bases and the J gene lost 14 bases, with 15 bases spanning the gap. Germline-derived CDR1 and CDR2 are SGHTA and FQGNSA. This CDR3 is built from 11 residues. The CDR3: CASSPLTVSTF. CDR3 DNA: TGTGCCAGCAGCCCCTTGACAGTTAGTACCTTC.

The rearrangement uses TRBV7-3 and TRBJ1-1, with TRBD1 as a possible D gene (6 bases). V was shortened by 6 bases and J by 7 bases, with 15 bases between the two germline ends. Germline assignment: CDR1 SGHTA and CDR2 FQGTGA. CDR3 length: 13 amino acids. Here the CDR3 DNA reads TGTGCCAGCAGTTTCACCTCGACAGGTGAAGCTTTCTTT. This gives the protein CASSFTSTGEAFF.

The chain joins TRBV7-2 to TRBJ2-1, with 8 bases lining up with TRBD1. V lost 5 bases, J lost 6 bases, and 9 bases stayed unmatched. Germline CDR1 is SGHTA and CDR2 is FQGNSA. The CDR3 consists of 15 residues. The CDR3 is CASSAWTGRRNEQFF. The CDR3 nucleotides read TGTGCCAGCAGCGCCTGGACAGGGAGACGCAATGAGCAGTTCTTC.

The rearrangement uses TRBV5-1 and TRBJ2-5; perhaps D is TRBD1 or TRBD2 (6 bases each). V lost 1 base to trimming and J lost 5 bases, with 24 bases between them. Germline V gene lookup returns CDR1 SGHRS and CDR2 YFSETQ. The length of the CDR3 is 18 residues. As DNA, the CDR3 is TGCGCCAGCAGCTTGTCAACAGGGAGGACGGGGCAAAAGGAGACCCAGTACTTC. Amino acids: CASSLSTGRTGQKETQYF.

The V gene is TRBV4-3, the J gene TRBJ1-1; D remains unclear. There are 14 residues in the CDR3. CDR1 and CDR2 from the germline V gene are LGHNA and YSLEER. V dropped 0 bases and J dropped 1 base, with 6 bases sitting between them. The CDR3 reads CASSQEDKNTEAFF. The CDR3 region has the DNA TGCGCCAGCAGCCAAGAAGACAAGAACACTGAAGCTTTCTTT.

The chain links TRBV20-1 to TRBJ2-3; D gene uncertain. Germline CDR1 reads DFQATT; CDR2 reads SNEGSKA (reference sequence). V lost 6 bases and J 2 bases, leaving 12 bases between the germline ends. The length of the CDR3 is 13 residues. The CDR3 spells CSAKTVVTDTQYF. The DNA for the CDR3 is TGCAGTGCGAAGACGGTGGTCACAGATACGCAGTATTTT.

V and J are TRBV9 and TRBJ2-3; 9 positions match TRBD2. The CDR3 sequence is 16 residues long. The germline V gene has CDR1 SGDLS and CDR2 YYNGEE. Unmatched junction bases numbered 8, after V lost 2 bases and J lost 4 bases. For the CDR3, the DNA is TGTGCCAGCAGCGTCACCGGGACTAGCTCACCAGATACGCAGTATTTT. This gives the protein CASSVTGTSSPDTQYF.

The chain links TRBV5-4 to TRBJ2-5, with TRBD2 matching over 11 bases. Germline CDR1 and CDR2: SGHNT and YYREEE (reference sequence). V shed 3 bases, J shed 4 bases, and the junction held 5 bases outside the gene matches. This CDR3 comprises 15 residues. The CDR3 protein is CASSSPTSGVETQYF. The CDR3 coding sequence is TGTGCCAGCAGCTCCCCGACTAGCGGGGTAGAGACCCAGTACTTC.

This sequence joins TRBV11-2 and TRBJ1-2, with D possibly being TRBD1 (5 bases). Trimming took off 2 bases at V and 4 bases at J, with 14 bases between the two ends. There are 15 residues in the CDR3. Germline CDR1 and CDR2: SGHAT and FQNNGV. CDR3 residues: CASSLRAEGTYGYTF. The CDR3 DNA reads TGTGCCAGCAGCTTACGAGCCGAAGGGACCTATGGCTACACCTTC.

This chain uses TRBV2 with TRBJ1-4; D is unresolved. V lost 8 bases and J 1 base, leaving 11 bases between the germline ends. CDR1 and CDR2 (germline): SNHLY, FYNNEI. The CDR3 is made up of 14 amino acids. This chain's CDR3 is CASHVRVTNEKLFF. The DNA of the CDR3 is TGTGCCAGCCACGTGAGAGTAACTAATGAAAAACTGTTTTTT.

The chain is built from TRBV7-9 and TRBJ1-1; no definite D call. Trimming pared 4 bases from V and 0 bases from J, leaving 15 bases between. Germline V gene sequence: CDR1 SEHNR, CDR2 FQNEAQ (reference sequence). The CDR3 extends over 16 amino acids. CDR3 in amino acids: CASSSDKVPMNTEAFF. CDR3 nucleotides: TGTGCCAGCAGCTCCGACAAGGTACCCATGAACACTGAAGCTTTCTTT.

The CDR3 protein is CASNRDYTGELFF. As DNA, the CDR3 is TGTGCCAGCAATCGGGACTACACCGGGGAGCTGTTTTTT. The chain couples TRBV28 to TRBJ2-2, with D possibly being TRBD2 (6 bases). CDR1 is MDHEN, CDR2 SYDVKM, per germline. This CDR3 is built from 13 residues. V shed 7 bases and J shed 3 bases, with 9 bases lying between them.

The J gene is TRBJ2-7, the V gene TRBV10-3, with D perhaps TRBD2 (5 bases). Germline V gene data show CDR1 as ENHRY and CDR2 as SYGVKD. This CDR3 has 14 amino acids. V dropped 0 bases and J dropped 4 bases, with 10 bases sitting between them. DNA of the CDR3: TGTGCCATCAGTGAGTCCGGGGTTGGGTACGAGCAGTACTTC. Protein sequence: CAISESGVGYEQYF.

The chain has TRBV6-5 and TRBJ2-1; 11 positions match TRBD2. V shed 2 bases, J shed 4 bases, and the junction held 7 bases outside the gene matches. This CDR3 spans 17 amino acids. Germline V gives CDR1 MNHEY, CDR2 SVGAGI. CDR3: CASSYRGGTSGYNEQFF. The CDR3 bases are TGTGCCAGCAGTTACAGAGGCGGGACTAGCGGATACAATGAGCAGTTCTTC.

The chain is built from TRBV2 and TRBJ1-2; D call uncertain. Germline-derived CDR1 and CDR2 are SNHLY and FYNNEI. The CDR3 has 13 residues. V lost 6 bases and J lost 0, with 8 bases in between. The CDR3 reads CASSLFANYGYTF. The CDR3 coding sequence is TGTGCCAGCAGCCTGTTCGCTAACTATGGCTACACCTTC.

The chain is built from TRBV6-5 and TRBJ1-5, with a possible D match to TRBD1 (5 bases). The CDR3 runs to 17 residues. The V end lost 2 bases, the J end lost 3 bases, and 17 bases lay between the germline ends. Germline V gives CDR1 MNHEY, CDR2 SVGAGI. CDR3 DNA: TGTGCCAGCAGTTACGGTATCGGGGCAGGGTCCAATCAGCCCCAGCATTTT. Encoded protein: CASSYGIGAGSNQPQHF.

The chain combines TRBV6-5 with TRBJ1-5, with a weak D call TRBD1 (5 bases). This CDR3 region has 14 residues. The germline V gene encodes CDR1 MNHEY and CDR2 SVGAGI. The V end was cut by 6 bases, the J end by 3 bases, with 12 bases between. The CDR3 DNA reads as TGTGCCAGCAGGCCTCAGGGAATCAATCAGCCCCAGCATTTT. It codes for CASRPQGINQPQHF.

J is TRBJ1-1 and V is TRBV7-8; D gene ambiguous. Per germline, CDR1 SGHVS and CDR2 FQNEAQ. Deletions cut 5 bases from V and 0 bases from J, with 10 bases between. The CDR3 runs to 14 residues. The CDR3: CASSPGGMNTEAFF. CDR3 DNA: TGTGCCAGCAGCCCCGGAGGGATGAACACTGAAGCTTTCTTT.

The chain uses TRBV29-1 and TRBJ1-4, with TRBD1 as a possible D gene (5 bases). The germline V gene encodes CDR1 SQVTM and CDR2 ANQGSEA. Between the trimmed V and J ends, which lost 6 bases and 0 bases, there was a span of 11 bases. This CDR3 has 14 amino acids. CDR3 region: CSVDGGTTNEKLFF. CDR3 in DNA: TGCAGCGTCGACGGGGGGACAACTAATGAAAAACTGTTTTTT.